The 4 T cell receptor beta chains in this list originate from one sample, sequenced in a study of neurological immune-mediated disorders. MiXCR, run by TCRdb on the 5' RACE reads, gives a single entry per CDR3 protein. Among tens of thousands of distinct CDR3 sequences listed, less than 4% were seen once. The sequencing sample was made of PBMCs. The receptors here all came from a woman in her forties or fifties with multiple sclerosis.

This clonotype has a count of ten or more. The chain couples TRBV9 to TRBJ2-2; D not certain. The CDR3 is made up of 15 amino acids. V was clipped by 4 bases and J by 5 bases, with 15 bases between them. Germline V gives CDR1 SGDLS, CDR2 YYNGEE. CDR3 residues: CASSPGPRETGELFF. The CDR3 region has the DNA TGTGCCAGCAGCCCCGGACCCCGCGAGACCGGGGAGCTGTTTTTT.

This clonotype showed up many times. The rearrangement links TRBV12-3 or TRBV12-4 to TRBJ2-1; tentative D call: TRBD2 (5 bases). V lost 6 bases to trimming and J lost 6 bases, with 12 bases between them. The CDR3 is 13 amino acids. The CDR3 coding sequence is TGTGCCAGCAGCCTCCCGGGATCCAATGAGCAGTTCTTC. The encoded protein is CASSLPGSNEQFF.

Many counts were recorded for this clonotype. The CDR3 reads CASSTRLAGDNEQFF. In DNA, the CDR3 is TGTGCCAGCAGTACACGACTAGCGGGGGACAATGAGCAGTTCTTC. V gene TRBV12-3 or TRBV12-4 combines with J gene TRBJ2-1, with TRBD2 identical over 12 bases. With 5 bases clipped from V and 5 bases from J, the junction kept 4 bases outside the gene matches. This CDR3 has 15 amino acids.

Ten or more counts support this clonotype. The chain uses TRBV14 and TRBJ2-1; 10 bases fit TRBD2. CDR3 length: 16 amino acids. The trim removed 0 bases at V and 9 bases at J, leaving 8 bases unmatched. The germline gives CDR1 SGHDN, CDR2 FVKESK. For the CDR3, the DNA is TGTGCCAGCAGCCAAGATCGGGCTAGCGGGAGCTCTGAGCAGTTCTTC. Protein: CASSQDRASGSSEQFF.